The T cell receptor beta chain described here comes from a study of shared clonotypes between healthy human individuals. Notes on the study in general: A few donors showed sharing of roughly 5% of naive CD4 clonotypes.

CD8 cells regarded as naive lacked CD45RO, were positively chosen for CCR7, and omitted terminally differentiated effector memory CD45RA+ cells. Profiled with immunoSEQ multiplex PCR; TCRdb holds only in-frame clones, not every one. In the table there are hundreds of thousands of clones, 95% to 96% of which are singletons. Remarks on this clone: Its specificity is unknown.

The germline CDR1 and CDR2 sequences are SGHNT and YYREEE (reference sequence). The CDR3 loop spans 14 amino acids. Between the trimmed V and J ends, which lost 5 bases and 5 bases, there was a span of 14 bases. Sequenced: naive CD8+ T cells sorted from blood. The chain joins TRBV5-4 to TRBJ2-1, with D perhaps given as TRBD1 or TRBD2 (5 bases each). The source of this sequence is a woman aged 25 to 39 in good health. The DNA for the CDR3 is TGTGCCAGCAGTTTCAGGGACCTGAACAATGAGCAGTTCTTC. Protein product: CASSFRDLNNEQFF.